This T cell receptor beta chain was profiled in a study of T cells in Graves' hyperthyroidism and ophthalmopathy. Amplification yielded TCR beta CDR3 regions, with RNA transcripts as the source. HTBI primers were used for first-round RT-PCR of the TCR CDR3. TCRdb re-derived calls from the multiplex PCR reads in MiXCR, one entry per CDR3 protein. The sample records a few hundred thousand distinct CDR3 sequences, 17% being singletons. Trimming left V 5 bases short and J 2 bases short, with 18 bases between. This CDR3 is built from 16 residues. From germline, CDR1 is MNHNS and CDR2 SASEGT. The table lists this clonotype with many counts. From 10 ml of fresh peripheral blood, PBMCs were isolated.

Sequenced sample: blood. This sequence joins TRBV6-1 and TRBJ1-1; D gene unclear. The clonotype was recovered from a woman aged 45 to 65 with Graves' hyperthyroidism. The CDR3 coding sequence is TGTGCCAGCAGTTACCTCTTTTCGGGGTATAACACTGAAGCTTTCTTT. Its protein product is CASSYLFSGYNTEAFF.